These 21 T cell receptor beta chains were all obtained from the same sample, sequenced in a study of OX40 agonist ivuxolimab in advanced cancers. To prepare the library, the immunoSEQ multiplex PCR assay was applied. The clones in this table, taken by TCRdb from immuneACCESS, are in-frame only. Not every clone is retained; where verified, under half of the shortfall comes from an unresolved V gene, and the cause of the rest is unknown. The sample includes 30,000 to 40,000 clones, with around nine tenths observed a single time. The ten largest clonotypes hold 4% to 5% of the sample. The sample was CD4+ or CD8+ T cells sorted from blood, taken in a trial of the OX40 agonist ivuxolimab. These receptor sequences come from an adult with an advanced solid tumor such as melanoma, head and neck, liver or kidney cancer.

V usage is TRBV7-2 and J usage is TRBJ1-1; 7 bases map to TRBD1. Per the germline V gene, CDR1 is SGHTA and CDR2 is FQGNSA. Losses at the gene ends were 2 bases for V and 4 bases for J; bases not matched to a gene: 4. This CDR3 spans 14 amino acids. CDR3 residues: CASSLQTGSTEAFF. In nucleotides, the CDR3 is TGTGCCAGCAGCTTACAGACAGGGAGCACTGAAGCTTTCTTT.

The rearrangement uses TRBV10-1 and TRBJ2-5; 9 bases map to TRBD1. The length of the CDR3 is 15 residues. In germline, CDR1 is WNHNN, CDR2 SYGVQD (reference sequence). V was clipped by 5 bases and J by 2 bases; unmatched bases: 6. As DNA, the CDR3 is TGCGCCAGCAGTCAGGGACAGGGTCCACAAGAGACCCAGTACTTC. Translation gives CASSQGQGPQETQYF.

This chain joins TRBV5-1 and TRBJ2-7, with 7 bases identical to TRBD1. The CDR3 is made up of 14 amino acids. Germline trimming cut 1 base from V and 1 base from J; bases unmatched to any gene: 2. Germline V gene data show CDR1 as SGHRS and CDR2 as YFSETQ. CDR3 in DNA: TGCGCCAGCAGCTTGACAGGGGCTTCCTACGAGCAGTACTTC. Residues: CASSLTGASYEQYF.

The J gene is TRBJ2-7, the V gene TRBV11-2; D gene uncertain. This CDR3 has 14 amino acids. Germline CDR1 is SGHAT and CDR2 is FQNNGV. V gave up 0 bases and J gave up 4 bases, with 10 bases separating them. The chain's CDR3 is CASSLDYSGYEQYF. The CDR3 nucleotides are TGTGCCAGCAGCTTAGATTATTCGGGTTACGAGCAGTACTTC.

V is TRBV9 and J is TRBJ1-4, with 7 bases matching TRBD1. The V segment lost 0 bases and the J segment 8 bases; nucleotides outside the gene matches: 7. CDR1 SGDLS and CDR2 YYNGEE come from the germline V gene. The CDR3 length is 15 residues. DNA for the CDR3: TGTGCCAGCAGCGTAGGGGTAGGGACAGACGAAAAACTGTTTTTT. This translates into CASSVGVGTDEKLFF. The full variable domain, in which reference TRBV9 and TRBJ1-4 provide the parts outside the CDR3, is DSGVTQTPKHLITATGQRVTLRCSPRSGDLSVYWYQQSLDQGLQFLIQYYNGEERAKGNILERFSAQQFPDLHSELNLSSLELGDSALYFCASSVGVGTDEKLFFGSGTQLSVL.

J is TRBJ2-6 and V is TRBV5-1; 8 nucleotides line up with TRBD1. Unmatched junction bases numbered 6, after V lost 0 bases and J lost 4 bases. The germline gives CDR1 SGHRS, CDR2 YFSETQ. The CDR3 sequence is 17 residues long. For the CDR3, the DNA is TGCGCCAGCAGCTTGGTAGGACAGGGTACGGGGGCCAACGTCCTGACTTTC. It encodes CASSLVGQGTGANVLTF.

This clone was counted a single time. The J gene is TRBJ1-4, the V gene TRBV28; D is possibly TRBD1 (5 bases). This CDR3 region has 11 residues. Trimming left V 9 bases short and J 6 bases short, with 8 bases between. The germline gives CDR1 MDHEN, CDR2 SYDVKM. CDR3 sequence (DNA): TGTGCCAGTAGGACATATGAAAAACTGTTTTTT. Amino acid sequence: CASRTYEKLFF. The variable domain in full, with the rest retrieved from reference TRBV28 and TRBJ1-4, is DVKVTQSSRYLVKRTGEKVFLECVQDMDHENMFWYRQDPGLGLRLIYFSYDVKMKEKGDIPEGYSVSREKKERFSLILESASTNQTSMYLCASRTYEKLFFGSGTQLSVL.

V gene TRBV4-1 combines with J gene TRBJ2-1; 12 bases are a match to TRBD2. Germline V lookup: CDR1 MGHRA, CDR2 YSYEKL. V gave up 3 bases and J gave up 7 bases; unmatched junction bases: 7. There are 16 residues in the CDR3. The CDR3: CASSHYGTSGFNEQFF. The CDR3 nucleotides are TGCGCCAGCAGCCATTACGGGACTAGCGGGTTTAATGAGCAGTTCTTC.

V is TRBV5-4 and J is TRBJ2-3; 9 bases agree with TRBD2. V lost 0 bases to trimming and J lost 4 bases; unmatched junction nucleotides: 3. Germline lookup yields CDR1 SGHNT and CDR2 YYREEE (reference sequence). The length of the CDR3 is 15 residues. CDR3 residues: CASSLVSGSADTQYF. The CDR3 DNA is TGTGCCAGCAGCTTGGTTAGCGGGAGCGCAGATACGCAGTATTTT. Variable domain in full (rest from reference TRBV5-4 and TRBJ2-3): ETGVTQSPTHLIKTRGQQVTLRCSSQSGHNTVSWYQQALGQGPQFIFQYYREEENGRGNFPPRFSGLQFPNYSSELNVNALELDDSALYLCASSLVSGSADTQYFGPGTRLTVL.

The chain joins TRBV9 to TRBJ2-1; tentatively, D is TRBD2 (6 bases). Germline values: CDR1 SGDLS, CDR2 YYNGEE. V gave up 1 base and J gave up 10 bases, with 12 bases separating them. This CDR3 spans 13 amino acids. CDR3 nucleotides: TGTGCCAGCAGCGTACGCGGGGCGGGGGAGCAGTTCTTC. This sequence encodes CASSVRGAGEQFF.

The chain carries TRBV7-3 and TRBJ2-2, with 9 bases fitting TRBD1. This CDR3 spans 14 amino acids. Per germline, CDR1 SGHTA and CDR2 FQGTGA. V dropped 5 bases and J dropped 7; count of bases not matched to a gene: 5. CDR3 region: CASSGGQGYGELFF. The CDR3 DNA reads TGTGCCAGCAGCGGAGGACAGGGGTACGGGGAGCTGTTTTTT.

The CDR3 loop is CAWSVRSGQTNQPQHF. CDR3 DNA: TGTGCCTGGAGTGTACGGTCGGGGCAGACCAATCAGCCCCAGCATTTT. The chain carries TRBV30 and TRBJ1-5; a possible D gene is TRBD1 (5 bases). Germline V lookup: CDR1 GTSNPN, CDR2 SVGIG (reference sequence). This CDR3 has 16 residues. V gave up 0 bases and J gave up 3 bases, with 15 bases separating them.

The chain combines TRBV4-1 with TRBJ2-7; TRBD2 might be the D (5 bases). The germline CDR1 and CDR2 sequences are MGHRA and YSYEKL. The CDR3 length is 16 residues. V shed 0 bases and J shed 3 bases, with 15 bases lying between them. Written as DNA, the CDR3 is TGCGCCAGCAGCCAAGACCTAGCCCTTACCTTCTACGAGCAGTACTTC. Amino acids: CASSQDLALTFYEQYF.

This chain connects TRBV4-1 to TRBJ1-4; D is ambiguous. Per germline, CDR1 MGHRA and CDR2 YSYEKL. The V gene lost 0 bases and the J gene lost 2 bases, with 7 bases spanning the gap. There are 15 residues in the CDR3. CDR3 coding DNA: TGCGCCAGCAGCCAAGAGGGTGGGACTAATGAAAAACTGTTTTTT. Protein sequence: CASSQEGGTNEKLFF.

This clone was detected only a few times. V and J are TRBV30 and TRBJ1-1, with 9 bases that match TRBD1. Germline V CDR1 and CDR2: GTSNPN, SVGIG (reference sequence). The V segment lost 0 bases and the J segment 11 bases; nucleotides outside the gene matches: 13. The CDR3 totals 15 residues. The CDR3 DNA sequence: TGTGCCTGGAGTGTACCGGGGACAGGGCGGGATGGCGCTTTCTTT. As protein: CAWSVPGTGRDGAFF.

The chain joins TRBV5-6 to TRBJ1-1; D perhaps matches TRBD1 (5 bases). CDR1 and CDR2 (germline): SGHDT, YYEEEE. V lost 5 bases to trimming and J lost 1 base, with 15 bases between them. The CDR3 sequence is 15 residues long. CDR3 DNA: TGTGCCAGCAGTAGTGCGGGGCTACCGAACACTGAAGCTTTCTTT. Translation gives CASSSAGLPNTEAFF.

The gene calls are TRBV10-3 and TRBJ1-1; D remains ambiguous. Germline V gives CDR1 ENHRY, CDR2 SYGVKD. This CDR3 has 13 residues. Trimming stripped 3 bases from V and 2 bases from J, with 7 bases between. This CDR3 reads CAISDGLNTEAFF. CDR3 DNA sequence: TGTGCCATCAGTGATGGTTTAAACACTGAAGCTTTCTTT.

This clone was seen once. Here the CDR3 reads CASSLGAPNTEAFF. CDR3 sequence (DNA): TGTGCCAGCAGTTTGGGGGCGCCGAACACTGAAGCTTTCTTT. V usage is TRBV28 and J usage is TRBJ1-1; D is perhaps TRBD1 (6 bases). V lost 3 bases to trimming and J lost 1 base, with 9 bases between them. Germline assignment: CDR1 MDHEN and CDR2 SYDVKM. The CDR3 spans 14 residues.

This chain connects TRBV19 to TRBJ2-1; 9 bases are a match to TRBD2. This CDR3 spans 17 amino acids. Unmatched junction bases numbered 8, after V lost 5 bases and J lost 0 bases. Looked up from germline, CDR1 is LNHDA and CDR2 is SQIVND (reference sequence). The CDR3 DNA reads TGTGCCAGTAGTCCACTCCATAGCGGGGGCTCCTACAATGAGCAGTTCTTC. It translates to CASSPLHSGGSYNEQFF.

This rearrangement joins TRBV4-3 to TRBJ2-1; D unclear. The CDR3 is 13 residues long. Germline CDR1 LGHNA, CDR2 YSLEER. Trimming took off 3 bases at V and 3 bases at J, with 6 bases between the two ends. CDR3: CASSQEGYNEQFF. CDR3 in DNA: TGCGCCAGCAGCCAGGAAGGCTACAATGAGCAGTTCTTC.

This chain joins TRBV30 and TRBJ2-3; D uncertain. CDR1 is GTSNPN, CDR2 SVGIG, per germline (reference sequence). CDR3 size: 12 residues. Trimming stripped 2 bases from V and 0 bases from J, with 3 bases between. The CDR3 DNA reads as TGTGCCTGGAGTTATAGCACAGATACGCAGTATTTT. Its protein product is CAWSYSTDTQYF.